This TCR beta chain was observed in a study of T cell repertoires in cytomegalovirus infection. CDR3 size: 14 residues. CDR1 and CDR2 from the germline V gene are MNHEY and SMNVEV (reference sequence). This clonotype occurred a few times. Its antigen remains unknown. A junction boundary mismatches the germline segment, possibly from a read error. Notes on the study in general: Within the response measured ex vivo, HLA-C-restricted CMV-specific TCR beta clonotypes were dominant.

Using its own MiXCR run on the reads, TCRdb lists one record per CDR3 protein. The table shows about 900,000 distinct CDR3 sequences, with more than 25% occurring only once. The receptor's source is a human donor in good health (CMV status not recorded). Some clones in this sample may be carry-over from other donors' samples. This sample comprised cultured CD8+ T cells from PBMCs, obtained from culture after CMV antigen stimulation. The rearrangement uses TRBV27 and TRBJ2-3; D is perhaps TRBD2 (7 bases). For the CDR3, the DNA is TGTGCCAGCAGTTGGGGGGGCTCGAACCCGACGCATTATTTT. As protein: CASSWGGSNPTHYF.